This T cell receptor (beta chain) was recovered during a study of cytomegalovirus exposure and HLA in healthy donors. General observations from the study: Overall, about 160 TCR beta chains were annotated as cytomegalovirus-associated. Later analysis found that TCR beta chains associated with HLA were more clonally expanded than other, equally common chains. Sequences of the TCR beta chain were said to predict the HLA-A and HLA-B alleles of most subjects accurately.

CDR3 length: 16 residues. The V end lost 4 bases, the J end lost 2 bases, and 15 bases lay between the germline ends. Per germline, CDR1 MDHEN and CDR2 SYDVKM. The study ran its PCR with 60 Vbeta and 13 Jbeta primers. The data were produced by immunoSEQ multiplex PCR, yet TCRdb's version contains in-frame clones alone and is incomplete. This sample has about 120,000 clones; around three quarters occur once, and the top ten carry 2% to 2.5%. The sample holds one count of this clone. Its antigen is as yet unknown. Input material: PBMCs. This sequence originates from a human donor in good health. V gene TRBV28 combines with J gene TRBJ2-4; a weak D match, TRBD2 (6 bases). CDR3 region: CASSSRDSSTKNIQYF. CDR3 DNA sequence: TGTGCCAGCAGTTCCCGGGACTCCTCAACCAAAAACATTCAGTACTTC.